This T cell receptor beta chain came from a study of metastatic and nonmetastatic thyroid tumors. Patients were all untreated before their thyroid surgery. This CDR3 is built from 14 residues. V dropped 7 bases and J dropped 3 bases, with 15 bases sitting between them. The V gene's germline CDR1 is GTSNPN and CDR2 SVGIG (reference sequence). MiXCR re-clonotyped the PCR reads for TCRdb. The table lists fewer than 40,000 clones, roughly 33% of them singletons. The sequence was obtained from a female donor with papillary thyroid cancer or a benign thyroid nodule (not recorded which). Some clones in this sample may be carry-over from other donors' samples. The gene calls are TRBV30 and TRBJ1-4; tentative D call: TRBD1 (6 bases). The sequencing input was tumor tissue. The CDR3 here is CASSIQGSNEKLFF. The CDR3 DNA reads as TGTGCCTCCTCAATTCAGGGGTCTAATGAAAAACTGTTTTTT. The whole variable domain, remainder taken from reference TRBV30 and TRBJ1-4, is SQTIHQWPATLVQPVGSPLSLECTVEGTSNPNLYWYRQAAGRGLQLLFYSVGIGQISSEVPQNLSASRPQDRQFILSSKKLLLSDSGFYLCASSIQGSNEKLFFGSGTQLSVL.